The 24 T cell receptor beta chains below come from one sample, sequenced in a study of blood T cell repertoires in COVID-19. Sequencing was performed with immunoSEQ multiplex PCR; in TCRdb, only in-frame clones are kept and a portion is missing. The sample shows over 200,000 clones, approximately 92% of them seen only once. The sample comprised peripheral blood. The receptors stem from a young adult with COVID-19, enrolled during active disease.

This chain links TRBV6-5 with TRBJ1-3, with D unresolved. Germline CDR1 reads MNHEY; CDR2 reads SVGAGI. The germline V and J ends were trimmed by 4 bases and 4 bases, with 17 bases remaining between them. The CDR3 covers 16 residues. The CDR3 DNA is TGTGCCAGCAGTTTAGGCCGGAGCCCTCTGGGAAACACCATATATTTT. Protein sequence: CASSLGRSPLGNTIYF.

The chain is built from TRBV13 and TRBJ1-2; TRBD1 is a possible D gene (6 bases). V was pared by 3 bases and J by 8 bases, with 13 bases between. Germline V CDR1 and CDR2: PRHDT, FYEKMQ (reference sequence). This CDR3 has 13 residues. The CDR3: CASSFPGAYGYTF. CDR3 nucleotide sequence: TGTGCCAGCAGCTTTCCAGGGGCATACGGCTACACCTTC.

This clone appeared once. The rearrangement uses TRBV19 and TRBJ2-5, with TRBD2 identical over 7 bases. This CDR3 spans 17 amino acids. CDR1 is LNHDA, CDR2 SQIVND, per germline (reference sequence). V dropped 5 bases and J dropped 0; count of bases not matched to a gene: 12. The CDR3 sequence: CASSALAEGGYQETQYF. CDR3 nucleotide sequence: TGTGCCAGTAGTGCCCTAGCGGAGGGAGGGTACCAAGAGACCCAGTACTTC.

CDR3: CASSLVTGNSPLHF. CDR3 coding DNA: TGTGCCAGCAGCTTGGTGACAGGGAATTCACCCCTCCACTTT. The chain couples TRBV5-6 to TRBJ1-6; 7 bases agree with TRBD1. V was pared by 0 bases and J by 7 bases, with 1 base of the junction left unmatched. There are 14 residues in the CDR3. Germline CDR1 SGHDT, CDR2 YYEEEE.

This sequence joins TRBV5-1 and TRBJ2-5; 12 bases are shared with TRBD2. The germline gives CDR1 SGHRS, CDR2 YFSETQ. CDR3 length: 15 residues. J lost 7 bases, V lost 4 bases, and 8 bases had no gene match. The CDR3 loop reads CASSPGLAGSGTQYF. In DNA form, the CDR3 reads TGCGCCAGCAGCCCTGGACTAGCGGGAAGTGGGACCCAGTACTTC. The variable domain in full, with the rest retrieved from reference TRBV5-1 and TRBJ2-5, is KAGVTQTPRYLIKTRGQQVTLSCSPISGHRSVSWYQQTPGQGLQFLFEYFSETQRNKGNFPGRFSGRQFSNSRSEMNVSTLELGDSALYLCASSPGLAGSGTQYFGPGTRLLVL.

The gene calls are TRBV5-4 and TRBJ2-1; TRBD2 agrees at 13 bases. With V trimmed by 7 bases and J by 8 bases, 6 bases remained unmatched. Per the germline V gene, CDR1 is SGHNT and CDR2 is YYREEE (reference sequence). CDR3 size: 14 residues. The CDR3 coding sequence is TGTGCCAGCCAAAGGACTAGCGGGAGTGATGAGCAGTTCTTC. Protein product: CASQRTSGSDEQFF.

The chain joins TRBV28 to TRBJ2-2, with TRBD1 matching over 7 bases. This CDR3 contains 12 residues. J was trimmed by 5 bases and V by 11 bases; bases with no gene match: 5. Germline V gene data show CDR1 as MDHEN and CDR2 as SYDVKM. The CDR3 loop reads CALQGWTGELFF. CDR3 nucleotide sequence: TGTGCCTTACAGGGGTGGACCGGGGAGCTGTTTTTT.

This chain links TRBV4-1 with TRBJ1-5, with a possible D match to TRBD1 (5 bases). V shed 2 bases and J shed 2 bases, with 16 bases lying between them. This CDR3 comprises 17 residues. CDR1 is MGHRA and CDR2 is YSYEKL in the germline V gene. The CDR3 DNA reads as TGCGCCAGCAGCCAAATTATCACAGGAAGCGGCAATCAGCCCCAGCATTTT. This sequence encodes CASSQIITGSGNQPQHF.

The V and J genes are TRBV5-5 and TRBJ2-1, with 9 bases aligning to TRBD1. This CDR3 comprises 14 residues. Germline CDR1 SGHKS, CDR2 YYEKEE (reference sequence). With V trimmed by 5 bases and J by 3 bases, 3 bases remained unmatched. The DNA for the CDR3 is TGTGCCAGCAGTACGACAGGGGGCTACAATGAGCAGTTCTTC. It translates to CASSTTGGYNEQFF.

The gene calls are TRBV7-9 and TRBJ1-3; 8 bases map to TRBD1. This CDR3 has 16 residues. The germline V gene has CDR1 SEHNR and CDR2 FQNEAQ (reference sequence). V was pared by 3 bases and J by 2 bases, with 6 bases of the junction left unmatched. CDR3 region: CASSFNRGGAGNTIYF. CDR3 DNA sequence: TGTGCCAGCAGCTTCAACAGGGGGGGAGCTGGAAACACCATATATTTT.

The chain combines TRBV5-6 with TRBJ2-7; maybe TRBD2 (5 bases). The germline V gene has CDR1 SGHDT and CDR2 YYEEEE. V was cut by 4 bases and J by 2 bases, with 10 bases left in between. The CDR3 is made up of 13 amino acids. CDR3 sequence (DNA): TGTGCCAGCAGCCCCGGGATAGCCTACGAGCAGTACTTC. This gives the protein CASSPGIAYEQYF. The entire variable domain, with the rest obtained from reference TRBV5-6 and TRBJ2-7, is as follows: DAGVTQSPTHLIKTRGQQVTLRCSPKSGHDTVSWYQQALGQGPQFIFQYYEEEERQRGNFPDRFSGHQFPNYSSELNVNALLLGDSALYLCASSPGIAYEQYFGPGTRLTVT.

In nucleotides, the CDR3 is TGTGCCAGCAGCTTGGTTAGGGAGGGGGCCGGGGAGCTGTTTTTT. It codes for CASSLVREGAGELFF. This chain connects TRBV5-6 to TRBJ2-2, with D possibly TRBD2 on 7 matching bases. V was trimmed by 0 bases and J by 6 bases, leaving 12 bases between them. This CDR3 has 15 amino acids. Germline values: CDR1 SGHDT, CDR2 YYEEEE.

The CDR3 region is CAIQAGGEQYF. The CDR3 DNA reads TGTGCCATCCAGGCGGGAGGCGAGCAGTACTTC. The genes are TRBV7-8 and TRBJ2-7; 8 bases match TRBD2. The CDR3 has 11 residues. CDR1 and CDR2 from the germline V gene are SGHVS and FQNEAQ. Losses at the gene ends were 10 bases for V and 6 bases for J; bases not matched to a gene: 5.

The chain carries TRBV6-1 and TRBJ2-5; D unresolved. The V end was cut by 3 bases, the J end by 5 bases, with 10 bases between. This CDR3 has 13 amino acids. Germline assignment: CDR1 MNHNS and CDR2 SASEGT. This chain's CDR3 is CASSEAPHETQYF. CDR3 DNA sequence: TGTGCCAGCAGTGAGGCCCCCCACGAGACCCAGTACTTC.

V and J are TRBV7-3 and TRBJ2-7; tentatively, D is TRBD2 (7 bases). The CDR3 runs 15 residues. Trimming took off 1 base at V and 2 bases at J, with 12 bases between the two ends. CDR1 and CDR2 from the germline V gene are SGHTA and FQGTGA. The CDR3, as DNA: TGTGCCAGCAGCTTAATGGCGGGGGCGGCCTACGAGCAGTACTTC. Its translation: CASSLMAGAAYEQYF. The variable domain in full, with the rest retrieved from reference TRBV7-3 and TRBJ2-7, is GAGVSQTPSNKVTEKGKYVELRCDPISGHTALYWYRQSLGQGPEFLIYFQGTGAADDSGLPNDRFFAVRPEGSVSTLKIQRTERGDSAVYLCASSLMAGAAYEQYFGPGTRLTVT.

About this clone: Other DNA sequences in the sample encode the same CDR3. Here the CDR3 DNA reads TGTGCCAGCAGTGGCGCTAGCGGGAGCTCCTACAATGAGCAGTTCTTC. Translated, it gives CASSGASGSSYNEQFF. V is TRBV9 and J is TRBJ2-1, with TRBD2 matching 10 bases. The CDR3 extends over 16 amino acids. Germline lookup yields CDR1 SGDLS and CDR2 YYNGEE. Losses at the gene ends were 5 bases for V and 0 bases for J; bases not matched to a gene: 5.

J is TRBJ1-6 and V is TRBV25-1, with unresolved D. Trimming left V 3 bases short and J 9 bases short, with 9 bases between. Germline V gene lookup returns CDR1 MGHDK and CDR2 SYGVNS. This CDR3 comprises 13 residues. The CDR3 is CASSESGSSPLHF. CDR3 bases: TGTGCCAGCAGTGAGTCGGGGAGTTCACCCCTCCACTTT.

V gene TRBV27 combines with J gene TRBJ2-1; the D gene is possibly TRBD2 (6 bases). This CDR3 contains 15 residues. V was cut by 6 bases and J by 0 bases, with 12 bases left in between. The germline V gene encodes CDR1 MNHEY and CDR2 SMNVEV (reference sequence). The CDR3 DNA sequence: TGTGCCAGCAGGCACCTAGCGAGCTCCTACAATGAGCAGTTCTTC. Translation gives CASRHLASSYNEQFF.

The chain carries TRBV5-8 and TRBJ2-2; no clear D. The CDR3 runs to 14 residues. The V end was cut by 3 bases, the J end by 4 bases, with 10 bases between. Germline V CDR1 and CDR2: SGHTS, YDEGEE. CDR3 sequence (DNA): TGTGCCAGCAGCTCAGAAACCACCACCGGGGAGCTGTTTTTT. Its protein product is CASSSETTTGELFF.

The chain is built from TRBV7-8 and TRBJ2-1, with TRBD2 identical over 9 bases. Trimming took 4 bases from V and 8 from J; bases not matched to a gene: 15. The CDR3 is 17 amino acids. Germline CDR1 and CDR2: SGHVS and FQNEAQ. The CDR3 DNA reads as TGTGCCAGCAGCTCTCCAGCGGGAGGTAAAAGATTCGATGAGCAGTTCTTC. Its translation: CASSSPAGGKRFDEQFF.

The rearrangement uses TRBV6-5 and TRBJ2-2, with TRBD2 identical over 14 bases. This CDR3 is 15 amino acids long. Trimming removed 11 bases from V and 5 bases from J; junction bases left unmatched: 7. Germline CDR1 MNHEY, CDR2 SVGAGI. CDR3 protein: CASEGLAGVTGELFF. The CDR3 nucleotides are TGTGCCTCCGAGGGACTAGCGGGAGTTACCGGGGAGCTGTTTTTT.

This chain links TRBV12-3 or TRBV12-4 with TRBJ2-3, with D perhaps matching TRBD2 (6 bases). V shed 6 bases and J shed 4 bases, with 8 bases lying between them. The CDR3 runs to 12 residues. This chain's CDR3 is CASSRLADTQYF. DNA of the CDR3: TGTGCCAGCAGCAGACTAGCAGATACGCAGTATTTT.

The V call is TRBV1, the J call TRBJ2-1; TRBD2, as called in the table, went unchecked against the DNA. TRBV1 is a recognized pseudogene. The CDR3 runs 15 residues. CDR3 in amino acids: CTSSQICIAVNEQFF. As DNA, the CDR3 is TGCACCAGCAGCCAAATATGCATAGCGGTTAATGAGCAGTTCTTC.

The CDR3 here is CATSVRAGPAEKLFF. The CDR3 bases are TGTGCCACCAGCGTCCGGGCAGGGCCGGCTGAAAAACTGTTTTTT. This chain uses TRBV15 with TRBJ1-4, with D possibly being TRBD1 (5 bases). Germline V gene sequence: CDR1 LNHNV, CDR2 YYDKDF (reference sequence). CDR3 length: 15 amino acids. V lost 5 bases and J lost 7, with 17 bases in between.